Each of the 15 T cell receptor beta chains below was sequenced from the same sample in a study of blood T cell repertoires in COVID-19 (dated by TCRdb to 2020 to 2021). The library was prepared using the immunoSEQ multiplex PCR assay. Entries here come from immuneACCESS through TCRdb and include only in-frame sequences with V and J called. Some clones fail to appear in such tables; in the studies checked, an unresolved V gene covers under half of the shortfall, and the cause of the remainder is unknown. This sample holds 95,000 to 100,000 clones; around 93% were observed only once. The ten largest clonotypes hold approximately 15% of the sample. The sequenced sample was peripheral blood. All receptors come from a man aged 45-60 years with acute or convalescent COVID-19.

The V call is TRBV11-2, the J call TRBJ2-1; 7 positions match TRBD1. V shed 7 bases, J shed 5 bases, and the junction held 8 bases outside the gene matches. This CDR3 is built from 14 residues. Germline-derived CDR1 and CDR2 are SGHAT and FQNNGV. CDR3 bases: TGTGCCAGCATCCGGGACAGAATTGACAATGAGCAGTTCTTC. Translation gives CASIRDRIDNEQFF.

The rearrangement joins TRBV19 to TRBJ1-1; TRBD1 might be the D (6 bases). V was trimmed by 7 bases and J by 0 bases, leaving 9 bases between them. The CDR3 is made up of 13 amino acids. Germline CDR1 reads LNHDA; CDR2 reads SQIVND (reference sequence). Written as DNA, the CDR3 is TGTGCCAGTAAAACAGGGTTGAACACTGAAGCTTTCTTT. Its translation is CASKTGLNTEAFF.

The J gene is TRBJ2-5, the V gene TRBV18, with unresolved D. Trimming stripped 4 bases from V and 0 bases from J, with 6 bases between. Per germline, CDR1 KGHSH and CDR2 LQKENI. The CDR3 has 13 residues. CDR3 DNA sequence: TGTGCCAGCTCACGTCCGTACCAAGAGACCCAGTACTTC. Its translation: CASSRPYQETQYF. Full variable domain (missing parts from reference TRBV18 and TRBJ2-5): NAGVMQNPRHLVRRRGQEARLRCSPMKGHSHVYWYRQLPEEGLKFMVYLQKENIIDESGMPKERFSAEFPKEGPSILRIQQVVRGDSAAYFCASSRPYQETQYFGPGTRLLVL.

CDR3 loop: CASSYGQGAPYEQYF. The CDR3, as DNA: TGTGCCAGCAGTTACGGGCAGGGGGCGCCGTACGAGCAGTACTTC. The rearrangement joins TRBV6-5 to TRBJ2-7; 8 bases agree with TRBD1. Per the germline V gene, CDR1 is MNHEY and CDR2 is SVGAGI. Germline trimming cut 2 bases from V and 4 bases from J; bases unmatched to any gene: 7. The CDR3 is 15 amino acids.

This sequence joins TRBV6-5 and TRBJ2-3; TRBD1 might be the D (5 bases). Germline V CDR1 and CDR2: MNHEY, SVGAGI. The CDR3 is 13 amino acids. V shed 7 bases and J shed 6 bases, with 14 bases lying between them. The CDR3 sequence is CASIRGAGDTQYF. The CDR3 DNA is TGTGCCAGCATACGTGGGGCAGGTGATACGCAGTATTTT.

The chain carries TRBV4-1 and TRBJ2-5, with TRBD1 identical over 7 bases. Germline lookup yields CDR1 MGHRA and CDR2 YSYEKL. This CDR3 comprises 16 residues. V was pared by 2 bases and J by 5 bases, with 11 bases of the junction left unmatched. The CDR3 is CASSQLDRARSETQYF. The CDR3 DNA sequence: TGCGCCAGCAGCCAACTAGACAGGGCGCGCAGCGAGACCCAGTACTTC.

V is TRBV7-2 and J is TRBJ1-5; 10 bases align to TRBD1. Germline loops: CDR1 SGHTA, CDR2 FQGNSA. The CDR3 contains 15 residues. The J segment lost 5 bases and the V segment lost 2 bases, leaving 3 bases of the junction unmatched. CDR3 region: CASSLRTGGDQPQHF. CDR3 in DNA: TGTGCCAGCAGCTTAAGGACAGGGGGGGATCAGCCCCAGCATTTT.

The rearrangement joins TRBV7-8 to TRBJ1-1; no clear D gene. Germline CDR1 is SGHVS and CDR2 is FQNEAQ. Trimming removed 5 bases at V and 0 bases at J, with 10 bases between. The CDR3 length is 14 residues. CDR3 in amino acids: CASSLFHMNTEAFF. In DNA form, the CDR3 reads TGTGCCAGCAGCCTATTTCACATGAACACTGAAGCTTTCTTT. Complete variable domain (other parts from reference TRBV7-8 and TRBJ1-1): GAGVSQSPRYKVAKRGQDVALRCDPISGHVSLFWYQQALGQGPEFLTYFQNEAQLDKSGLPSDRFFAERPEGSVSTLKIQRTQQEDSAVYLCASSLFHMNTEAFFGQGTRLTVV.

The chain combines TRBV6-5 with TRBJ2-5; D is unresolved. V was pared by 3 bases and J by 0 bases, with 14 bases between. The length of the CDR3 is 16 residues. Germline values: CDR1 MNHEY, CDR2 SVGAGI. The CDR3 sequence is CASSYSQPPYQETQYF. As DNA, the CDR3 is TGTGCCAGCAGTTATTCACAGCCACCGTACCAAGAGACCCAGTACTTC.

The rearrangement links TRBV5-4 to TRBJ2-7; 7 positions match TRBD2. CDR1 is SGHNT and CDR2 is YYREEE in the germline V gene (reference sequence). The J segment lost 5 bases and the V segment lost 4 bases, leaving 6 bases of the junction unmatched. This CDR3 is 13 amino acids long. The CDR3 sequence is CASSPQSGNEQYF. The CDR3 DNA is TGTGCCAGCAGCCCACAAAGCGGGAACGAGCAGTACTTC.

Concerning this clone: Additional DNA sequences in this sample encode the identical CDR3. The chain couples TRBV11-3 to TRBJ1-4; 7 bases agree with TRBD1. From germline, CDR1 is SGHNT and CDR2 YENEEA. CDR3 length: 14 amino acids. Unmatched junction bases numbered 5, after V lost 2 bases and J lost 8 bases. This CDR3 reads CASSLRQGGEKLFF. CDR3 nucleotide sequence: TGTGCCAGCAGCTTAAGACAGGGAGGAGAAAAACTGTTTTTT.

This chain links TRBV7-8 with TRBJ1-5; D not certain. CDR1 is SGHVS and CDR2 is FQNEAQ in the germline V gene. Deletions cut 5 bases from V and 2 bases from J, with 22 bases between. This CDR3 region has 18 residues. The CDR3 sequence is CASSNTPGLDPGNQPQHF. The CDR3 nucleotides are TGTGCCAGCAGCAATACCCCGGGATTAGATCCGGGCAATCAGCCCCAGCATTTT.

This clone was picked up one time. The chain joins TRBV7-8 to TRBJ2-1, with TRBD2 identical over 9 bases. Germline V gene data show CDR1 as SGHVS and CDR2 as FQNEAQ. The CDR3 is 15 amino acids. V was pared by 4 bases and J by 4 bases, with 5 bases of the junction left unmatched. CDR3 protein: CASSSERGVYNEQFF. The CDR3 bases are TGTGCCAGCAGCTCCGAGCGGGGGGTGTACAATGAGCAGTTCTTC.

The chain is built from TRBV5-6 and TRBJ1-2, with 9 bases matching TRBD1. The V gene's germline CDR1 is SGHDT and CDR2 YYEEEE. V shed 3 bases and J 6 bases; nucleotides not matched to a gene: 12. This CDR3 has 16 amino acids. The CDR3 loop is CASSSLGQGILDGYTF. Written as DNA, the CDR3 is TGTGCCAGCAGCTCACTTGGACAGGGGATCTTGGATGGCTACACCTTC.

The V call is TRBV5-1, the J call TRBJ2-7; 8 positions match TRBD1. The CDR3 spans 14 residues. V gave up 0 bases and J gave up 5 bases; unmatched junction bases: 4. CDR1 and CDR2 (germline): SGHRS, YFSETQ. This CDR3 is CASSLGQGINEQYF. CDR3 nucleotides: TGCGCCAGCAGCTTGGGACAGGGGATCAACGAGCAGTACTTC.